The 24 T cell receptor beta chains below all came from one sample that was sequenced in a study of shared T cell receptors in the human thymus. Produced via immunoSEQ multiplex PCR; TCRdb's table is partial and in-frame only. Of more than 550,000 clones listed, 80% to 90% were seen once; the top ten hold 0.008% to 0.011%. The sample was also linked to a second study, of human thymus T cells.

The sequenced sample was thymocytes. Receptors originate from a girl under three years old with a congenital heart defect.

The CDR3 DNA reads TGTGCCAGCAGAGCCAGGTTCCCGGACAGGGATGCCAAAAACATTCAGTACTTC. This translates into CASRARFPDRDAKNIQYF. This chain links TRBV2 with TRBJ2-4, with 8 bases aligning to TRBD1. This CDR3 region has 18 residues. The junction had 14 bases not matched to a gene; V was cut back by 6 bases and J by 1 base. Germline CDR1 and CDR2: SNHLY and FYNNEI.

The CDR3: CASSQSPPGTEQETQYF. The CDR3 DNA reads TGCGCCAGCAGCCAAAGTCCCCCCGGGACAGAACAAGAGACCCAGTACTTC. The rearrangement joins TRBV4-3 to TRBJ2-5, with 7 bases matching TRBD1. This CDR3 contains 17 residues. Germline values: CDR1 LGHNA, CDR2 YSLEER. V gave up 2 bases and J gave up 2 bases; unmatched junction bases: 11.

This chain joins TRBV27 and TRBJ1-4; TRBD1 agrees at 9 bases. In germline, CDR1 is MNHEY, CDR2 SMNVEV (reference sequence). The CDR3 has 19 residues. With V trimmed by 5 bases and J by 0 bases, 13 bases remained unmatched. The CDR3 is CASSAGTGHNGATNEKLFF. In DNA form, the CDR3 reads TGTGCCAGCAGTGCCGGGACAGGGCATAATGGGGCAACTAATGAAAAACTGTTTTTT. Supplemented by reference TRBV27 and TRBJ1-4, the full variable domain reads EAQVTQNPRYLITVTGKKLTVTCSQNMNHEYMSWYRQDPGLGLRQIYYSMNVEVTDKGDVPEGYKVSRKEKRNFPLILESPSPNQTSLYFCASSAGTGHNGATNEKLFFGSGTQLSVL.

The chain employs TRBV4-1 and TRBJ2-7; tentative D call: TRBD1 (5 bases). This CDR3 has 17 residues. CDR1 MGHRA and CDR2 YSYEKL come from the germline V gene. V was cut by 0 bases and J by 6 bases, with 21 bases left in between. This CDR3 reads CASSQEGPSSPASEQYF. The CDR3 nucleotides are TGCGCCAGCAGCCAAGAGGGGCCTTCTTCTCCGGCTAGCGAGCAGTACTTC.

The genes are TRBV2 and TRBJ1-2; D possibly corresponds to TRBD1 (5 bases). Germline CDR1 is SNHLY and CDR2 is FYNNEI. The V end lost 8 bases, the J end lost 1 base, and 14 bases lay between the germline ends. This CDR3 has 14 amino acids. The CDR3 DNA sequence: TGTGCCAGCGTCAGCAGGGCCTTTAACTATGGCTACACCTTC. Protein product: CASVSRAFNYGYTF. Variable domain in full (rest from reference TRBV2 and TRBJ1-2): EPEVTQTPSHQVTQMGQEVILRCVPISNHLYFYWYRQILGQKVEFLVSFYNNEISEKSEIFDDQFSVERPDGSNFTLKIRSTKLEDSAMYFCASVSRAFNYGYTFGSGTRLTVV.

This clone was observed a few times. This chain connects TRBV2 to TRBJ2-3, with 8 bases matching TRBD2. Losses at the gene ends were 6 bases for V and 1 base for J; bases not matched to a gene: 15. From germline, CDR1 is SNHLY and CDR2 FYNNEI. The CDR3 covers 18 residues. The CDR3 nucleotides are TGTGCCAGCAGCCCGGGAGGGCGCGAGGCCTTTCGCACAGATACGCAGTATTTT. It yields the protein CASSPGGREAFRTDTQYF.

The rearrangement uses TRBV5-1 and TRBJ1-5, with D possibly matching TRBD1 (5 bases). V gave up 0 bases and J gave up 5 bases, with 15 bases separating them. The CDR3 consists of 16 residues. Germline V gene sequence: CDR1 SGHRS, CDR2 YFSETQ. The CDR3 here is CASSLAPGLADQPQHF. Written as DNA, the CDR3 is TGCGCCAGCAGCTTGGCGCCAGGGCTCGCAGATCAGCCCCAGCATTTT.

The rearrangement uses TRBV10-3 and TRBJ1-3; 8 nucleotides agree with TRBD1. V gave up 0 bases and J gave up 6 bases; unmatched junction bases: 1. This CDR3 has 14 amino acids. In germline, CDR1 is ENHRY, CDR2 SYGVKD. CDR3 DNA: TGTGCCATCAGTGAGTCGGACAGGGCAAACACCATATATTTT. Its protein is CAISESDRANTIYF.

The J gene is TRBJ2-1, the V gene TRBV5-5; possibly TRBD1 for D (6 bases). Germline assignment: CDR1 SGHKS and CDR2 YYEKEE (reference sequence). This CDR3 has 17 residues. The V gene lost 5 bases and the J gene lost 5 bases, with 23 bases spanning the gap. As DNA, the CDR3 is TGTGCCAGCAGTTCGACCCAGGGGACAAGGCGAAACAATGAGCAGTTCTTC. This translates into CASSSTQGTRRNNEQFF.

This chain joins TRBV5-4 and TRBJ1-2; maybe TRBD1 (5 bases). The CDR3 is made up of 14 amino acids. Germline values: CDR1 SGHNT, CDR2 YYREEE (reference sequence). Trimming left V 4 bases short and J 2 bases short, with 12 bases between. The DNA for the CDR3 is TGTGCCAGCAGCCTGCGGGACCCCAACTATGGCTACACCTTC. Its protein product is CASSLRDPNYGYTF.

This clone has a handful of counts. V and J are TRBV6-1 and TRBJ1-2, with 8 bases that match TRBD1. The CDR3 runs to 16 residues. The J segment lost 5 bases and the V segment lost 3 bases, leaving 11 bases of the junction unmatched. Germline CDR1 is MNHNS and CDR2 is SASEGT. Here the CDR3 DNA reads TGTGCCAGCAGTGAGATCCCTGTTGACAGGGGATATGGCTACACCTTC. This encodes CASSEIPVDRGYGYTF.

V is TRBV4-3 and J is TRBJ1-2, with TRBD1 matching 10 bases. Germline values: CDR1 LGHNA, CDR2 YSLEER. The CDR3 consists of 19 residues. V was clipped by 3 bases and J by 3 bases; unmatched bases: 16. The CDR3: CASSQDLDRGHLPYYGYTF. In DNA, the CDR3 is TGCGCCAGCAGCCAGGATCTCGACAGGGGGCATCTTCCCTACTATGGCTACACCTTC.

This clone was seen a handful of times. CDR3 DNA: TGTGCCAGCAGCTTGAGGGGCAGGGAAGCTTTCTTT. Its translation is CASSLRGREAFF. V is TRBV5-6 and J is TRBJ1-1; D perhaps matches TRBD1 (5 bases). The V end was cut by 1 base, the J end by 8 bases, with 9 bases between. The germline V gene encodes CDR1 SGHDT and CDR2 YYEEEE. The CDR3 has 12 residues. The variable domain in full, completed from reference TRBV5-6 and TRBJ1-1, reads DAGVTQSPTHLIKTRGQQVTLRCSPKSGHDTVSWYQQALGQGPQFIFQYYEEEERQRGNFPDRFSGHQFPNYSSELNVNALLLGDSALYLCASSLRGREAFFGQGTRLTVV.

The chain carries TRBV27 and TRBJ1-1, with 7 bases fitting TRBD1. CDR1 and CDR2 from the germline V gene are MNHEY and SMNVEV (reference sequence). The CDR3 length is 17 residues. V lost 5 bases to trimming and J lost 2 bases; unmatched junction nucleotides: 14. The CDR3 is CASSPYLGQEKNTEAFF. The CDR3 DNA follows: TGTGCCAGCAGTCCCTATCTTGGACAGGAAAAAAACACTGAAGCTTTCTTT.

V usage is TRBV28 and J usage is TRBJ1-3; D not certain. There are 14 residues in the CDR3. With 7 bases removed from V and 0 bases from J, the gap between germline ends came to 10 bases. Germline lookup yields CDR1 MDHEN and CDR2 SYDVKM. The CDR3 DNA sequence: TGTGCCAGCACAGGCGTAGACTCTGGAAACACCATATATTTT. Translation: CASTGVDSGNTIYF.

V usage is TRBV30 and J usage is TRBJ1-6, with 8 bases aligning to TRBD1. The V segment lost 3 bases and the J segment 5 bases; nucleotides outside the gene matches: 6. The CDR3 totals 15 residues. The germline CDR1 and CDR2 sequences are GTSNPN and SVGIG (reference sequence). The chain's CDR3 is CAWREDRGDNSPLHF. The CDR3 coding sequence is TGTGCCTGGAGGGAAGACAGGGGAGATAATTCACCCCTCCACTTT.

The V gene is TRBV11-2, the J gene TRBJ2-7, with D possibly TRBD2 on 6 matching bases. Trimming removed 4 bases at V and 4 bases at J, with 17 bases between. The CDR3 is 15 amino acids. Germline V CDR1 and CDR2: SGHAT, FQNNGV. The CDR3 bases are TGTGCCAGCAGCTCAACGGACGGGACTTTTTACGAGCAGTACTTC. Encoded protein: CASSSTDGTFYEQYF.

The chain recombines TRBV29-1 with TRBJ1-2; TRBD1 might be the D (5 bases). CDR1 is SQVTM, CDR2 ANQGSEA, per germline. The CDR3 runs 15 residues. V lost 4 bases to trimming and J lost 4 bases, with 19 bases between them. CDR3 bases: TGCAGCGTTGCCCGGGACTGGGCGAGGGGCTATGGCTACACCTTC. This sequence encodes CSVARDWARGYGYTF.

This clone was seen just once. The J gene is TRBJ2-5, the V gene TRBV10-3; possible D gene TRBD2, 7 bases. The V end was cut by 4 bases, the J end by 7 bases, with 19 bases between. CDR1 and CDR2 from the germline V gene are ENHRY and SYGVKD. The CDR3 has 15 residues. The CDR3 DNA reads as TGTGCCATCAGTGTGGGCGGGGGCACCCCGGGGACCCAGTACTTC. Protein product: CAISVGGGTPGTQYF.

The chain has TRBV2 and TRBJ2-7, with D perhaps TRBD1 (6 bases). The CDR3 runs 16 residues. Germline V CDR1 and CDR2: SNHLY, FYNNEI. V was trimmed by 6 bases and J by 0 bases, leaving 18 bases between them. Here the CDR3 reads CASSDSRDTSSYEQYF. CDR3 bases: TGTGCCAGCAGCGACTCACGGGACACTAGCTCCTACGAGCAGTACTTC.

The chain is built from TRBV7-2 and TRBJ1-1, with a weak D call TRBD1 (5 bases). The germline V gene encodes CDR1 SGHTA and CDR2 FQGNSA. Trimming took off 1 base at V and 2 bases at J, with 11 bases between the two ends. CDR3 size: 15 residues. CDR3 DNA: TGTGCCAGCAGCTTAGATGGGGGGAGAAACACTGAAGCTTTCTTT. Its translation: CASSLDGGRNTEAFF.

The rearrangement uses TRBV6-5 and TRBJ2-7, with a weak D call TRBD1 (6 bases). Trimming stripped 6 bases from V and 2 bases from J, with 17 bases between. CDR3 length: 15 amino acids. Germline lookup yields CDR1 MNHEY and CDR2 SVGAGI. CDR3 region: CASRQGRSGPYEQYF. DNA of the CDR3: TGTGCCAGCAGACAGGGAAGGTCCGGTCCCTACGAGCAGTACTTC.

The chain is built from TRBV6-5 and TRBJ1-1; D is possibly TRBD1 (6 bases). With 9 bases removed from V and 2 bases from J, the gap between germline ends came to 19 bases. Germline values: CDR1 MNHEY, CDR2 SVGAGI. This CDR3 spans 15 amino acids. CDR3 loop: CARIKTGTRNTEAFF. The CDR3 nucleotides are TGTGCCAGAATAAAAACCGGGACACGCAACACTGAAGCTTTCTTT.

The CDR3 is CASSLKTGDSNQPQHF. The CDR3 nucleotides are TGTGCCAGCAGCTTGAAGACAGGTGATAGCAATCAGCCCCAGCATTTT. The rearrangement uses TRBV7-6 and TRBJ1-5; the D gene is possibly TRBD1 (6 bases). Germline V CDR1 and CDR2: SGHVS, FNYEAQ. This CDR3 spans 16 amino acids. Between the trimmed V and J ends, which lost 3 bases and 0 bases, there was a span of 12 bases.